This note documents a single T cell receptor (beta chain) sequence. Antigen: not known. Several immunoSEQ plates held equal portions of the genomic DNA taken from each subset. Sequencing was performed with immunoSEQ multiplex PCR; in TCRdb, only in-frame clones are kept and a portion is missing. The sample holds some 490,000 clones, 70% to 80% seen once. The source of the sample is a study of shared clonotypes between healthy human individuals. Study outcomes and limitations: Investigators collected only blood, and repertoires in tissues likely differ.

The CDR3 is 15 residues long. V was clipped by 2 bases and J by 4 bases; unmatched bases: 3. Per the germline V gene, CDR1 is WNHNN and CDR2 is SYGVQD (reference sequence). Healthy HIV-negative adults without recent acute infections or vaccinations served as donors. Material for sequencing was PBMCs. This receptor was identified in a woman in her thirties or forties in good health. Some clones in this sample may be carry-over from other donors' samples. This chain connects TRBV10-1 to TRBJ2-3, with 10 bases fitting TRBD1. This chain's CDR3 is CASSEPGQGPDTQYF. The DNA of the CDR3 is TGCGCCAGCAGTGAGCCGGGACAGGGGCCAGATACGCAGTATTTT.